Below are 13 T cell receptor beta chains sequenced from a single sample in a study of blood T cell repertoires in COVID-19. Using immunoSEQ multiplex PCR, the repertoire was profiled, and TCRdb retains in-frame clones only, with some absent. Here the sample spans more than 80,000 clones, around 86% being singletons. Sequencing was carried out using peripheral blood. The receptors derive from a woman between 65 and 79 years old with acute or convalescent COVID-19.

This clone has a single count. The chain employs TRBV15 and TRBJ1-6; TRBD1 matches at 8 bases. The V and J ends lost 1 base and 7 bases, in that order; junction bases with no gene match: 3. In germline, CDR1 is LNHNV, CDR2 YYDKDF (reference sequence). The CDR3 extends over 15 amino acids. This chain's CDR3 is CATSRGTGMNSPLHF. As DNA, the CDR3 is TGTGCCACCAGCAGAGGGACAGGGATGAATTCACCCCTCCACTTT.

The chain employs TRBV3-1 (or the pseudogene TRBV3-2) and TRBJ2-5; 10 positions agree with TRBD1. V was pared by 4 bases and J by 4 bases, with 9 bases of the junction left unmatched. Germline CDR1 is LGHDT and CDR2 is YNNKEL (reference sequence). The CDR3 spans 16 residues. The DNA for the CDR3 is TGTGCCAGCAGCCCAACGACAGGGGGCTTTGGAGAGACCCAGTACTTC. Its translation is CASSPTTGGFGETQYF.

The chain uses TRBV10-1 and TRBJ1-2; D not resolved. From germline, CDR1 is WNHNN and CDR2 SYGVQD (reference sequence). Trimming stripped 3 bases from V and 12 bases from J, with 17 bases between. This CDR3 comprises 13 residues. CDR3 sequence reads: CASSEGGTRGNTF. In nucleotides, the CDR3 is TGCGCCAGCAGTGAAGGCGGTACTCGGGGTAACACCTTC.

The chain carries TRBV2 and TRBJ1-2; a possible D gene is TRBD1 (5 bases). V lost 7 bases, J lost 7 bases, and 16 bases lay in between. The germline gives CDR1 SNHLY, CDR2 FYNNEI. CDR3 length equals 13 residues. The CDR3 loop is CASILVGGSGYTF. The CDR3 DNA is TGTGCCAGCATCCTGGTTGGGGGGAGTGGCTACACCTTC.

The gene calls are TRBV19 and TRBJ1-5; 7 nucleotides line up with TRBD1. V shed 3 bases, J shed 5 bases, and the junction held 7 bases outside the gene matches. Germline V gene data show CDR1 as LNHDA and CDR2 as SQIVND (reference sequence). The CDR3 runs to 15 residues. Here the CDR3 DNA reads TGTGCCAGTAGTATGACAGGGTTTTCTGATCAGCCCCAGCATTTT. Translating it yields CASSMTGFSDQPQHF.

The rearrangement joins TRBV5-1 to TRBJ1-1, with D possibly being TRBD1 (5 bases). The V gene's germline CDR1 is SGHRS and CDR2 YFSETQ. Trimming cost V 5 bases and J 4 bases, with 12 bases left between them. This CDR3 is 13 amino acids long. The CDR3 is CASSYSGGTEAFF. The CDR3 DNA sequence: TGCGCCAGCAGTTATTCGGGGGGCACTGAAGCTTTCTTT.

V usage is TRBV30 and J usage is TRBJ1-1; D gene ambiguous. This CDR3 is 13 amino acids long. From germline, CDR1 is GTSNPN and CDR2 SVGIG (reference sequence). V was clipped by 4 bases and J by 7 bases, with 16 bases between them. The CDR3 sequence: CAWKGVPGSEAFF. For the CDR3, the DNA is TGTGCCTGGAAAGGTGTACCGGGGAGTGAAGCTTTCTTT.

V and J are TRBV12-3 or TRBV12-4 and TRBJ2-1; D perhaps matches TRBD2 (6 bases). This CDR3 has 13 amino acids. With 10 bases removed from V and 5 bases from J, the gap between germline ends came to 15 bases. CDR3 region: CATGGSQNNEQFF. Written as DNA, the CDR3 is TGTGCCACAGGAGGGAGTCAGAACAATGAGCAGTTCTTC.

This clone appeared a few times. CDR3 DNA sequence: TGTGCCAGCAGCAAAACCGGACAGGGGGAAGGTAACACCGGGGAGCTGTTTTTT. As protein: CASSKTGQGEGNTGELFF. This chain uses TRBV21-1 with TRBJ2-2; TRBD1, the D gene given by the table, was not confirmed from the DNA. TRBV21-1 is marked as a pseudogene. The CDR3 sequence is 18 residues long.

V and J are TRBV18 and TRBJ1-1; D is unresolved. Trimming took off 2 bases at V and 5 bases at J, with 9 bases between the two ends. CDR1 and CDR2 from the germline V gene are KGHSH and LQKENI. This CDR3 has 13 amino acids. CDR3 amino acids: CASSPSWETEAFF. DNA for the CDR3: TGTGCCAGCTCACCAAGCTGGGAGACTGAAGCTTTCTTT.

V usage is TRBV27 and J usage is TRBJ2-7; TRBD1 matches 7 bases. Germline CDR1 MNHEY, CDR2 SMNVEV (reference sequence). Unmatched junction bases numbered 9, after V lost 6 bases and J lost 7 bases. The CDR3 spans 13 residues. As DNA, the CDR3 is TGTGCCAGCAGCCGCGACAGGGTCGAGGAGCAGTACTTC. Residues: CASSRDRVEEQYF.

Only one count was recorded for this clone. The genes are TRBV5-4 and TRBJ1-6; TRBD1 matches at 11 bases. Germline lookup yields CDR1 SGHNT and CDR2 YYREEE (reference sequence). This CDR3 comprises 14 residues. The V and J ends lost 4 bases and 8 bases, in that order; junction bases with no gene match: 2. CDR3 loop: CASSGQGADSPLHF. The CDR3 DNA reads TGTGCCAGCAGCGGACAGGGGGCTGATTCACCCCTCCACTTT.

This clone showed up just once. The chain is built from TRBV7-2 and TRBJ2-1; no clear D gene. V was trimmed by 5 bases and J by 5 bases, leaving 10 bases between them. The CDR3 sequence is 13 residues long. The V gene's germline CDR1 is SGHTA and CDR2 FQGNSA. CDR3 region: CASSRARDNEQFF. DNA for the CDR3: TGTGCCAGCAGCAGAGCTCGCGACAATGAGCAGTTCTTC. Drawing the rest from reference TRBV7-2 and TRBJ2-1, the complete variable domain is GAGVSQSPSNKVTEKGKDVELRCDPISGHTALYWYRQSLGQGLEFLIYFQGNSAPDKSGLPSDRFSAERTGGSVSTLTIQRTQQEDSAVYLCASSRARDNEQFFGPGTRLTVL.